This TCR beta chain is drawn from a study of CD8+ T cells in alopecia areata. Once RNA had been extracted, it was reverse transcribed into cDNA to act as the sequencing template. Here immunoSEQ multiplex PCR was the method, and the copy in TCRdb shows in-frame clones only, minus some. Of some 210,000 clones detected, 57% appear once; the ten largest clones hold roughly 0.47%. The CDR3 has 13 amino acids. V lost 3 bases, J lost 1 base, and 10 bases lay in between. Germline CDR1 reads GTSNPN; CDR2 reads SVGIG (reference sequence). Samples from alopecia areata patients were lesional scalp punch biopsies and peripheral blood. Note on this clone: This specimen includes other DNA sequences encoding the same CDR3.

The sample was CD4+ T cells sorted from blood, taken at week 0. The chain employs TRBV30 and TRBJ2-7, with a weak D call TRBD2 (5 bases). This receptor was identified in a human donor with alopecia areata. The CDR3 bases are TGTGCCTGGAGGCAAACTAGTTCCTACGAGCAGTACTTC. This encodes CAWRQTSSYEQYF.